A single sample is the source of the 17 T cell receptor beta chains below, sequenced in a study of cytomegalovirus exposure and HLA in healthy donors. Amplification used 60 Vbeta primers and 13 Jbeta primers. Repertoires were generated with immunoSEQ multiplex PCR, while TCRdb's copy carries only in-frame clones and drops some. The sample comprises 150,000 to 200,000 clones, around 78% of which are singletons, and about 12% rests with the top ten. Sequencing used PBMCs. The receptors come from a woman aged 45-59 years in good health and CMV-seropositive.

V is TRBV4-1 and J is TRBJ2-7; 8 nucleotides line up with TRBD1. V gave up 0 bases and J gave up 3 bases; unmatched junction bases: 10. The V gene's germline CDR1 is MGHRA and CDR2 YSYEKL. This CDR3 region has 17 residues. The CDR3 loop reads CASSQEGFGTGVYEQYF. The DNA for the CDR3 is TGCGCCAGCAGCCAAGAGGGTTTCGGGACAGGAGTCTACGAGCAGTACTTC.

The chain joins TRBV5-1 to TRBJ2-1; possible D gene TRBD2, 5 bases. The germline CDR1 and CDR2 sequences are SGHRS and YFSETQ. The V end was cut by 0 bases, the J end by 4 bases, with 11 bases between. The CDR3 loop spans 15 amino acids. This CDR3 is CASSLAGITYNEQFF. As DNA, the CDR3 is TGCGCCAGCAGCTTGGCCGGGATCACGTACAATGAGCAGTTCTTC. Full variable domain (rest looked up from reference TRBV5-1 and TRBJ2-1): KAGVTQTPRYLIKTRGQQVTLSCSPISGHRSVSWYQQTPGQGLQFLFEYFSETQRNKGNFPGRFSGRQFSNSRSEMNVSTLELGDSALYLCASSLAGITYNEQFFGPGTRLTVL.

The J gene is TRBJ2-7, the V gene TRBV11-2, with TRBD1 matching 8 bases. Unmatched junction bases numbered 0, after V lost 4 bases and J lost 1 base. CDR1 and CDR2 from the germline V gene are SGHAT and FQNNGV. The CDR3 has 13 residues. The CDR3 loop reads CASSWTGSYEQYF. The CDR3 region has the DNA TGTGCCAGCAGCTGGACAGGGTCCTACGAGCAGTACTTC.

The rearrangement joins TRBV2 to TRBJ2-7, with 12 nucleotides matching TRBD2. The length of the CDR3 is 14 residues. CDR1 is SNHLY and CDR2 is FYNNEI in the germline V gene. The trim removed 8 bases at V and 7 bases at J, leaving 9 bases unmatched. The CDR3 sequence is CASARTSGAREQYF. For the CDR3, the DNA is TGTGCCAGCGCAAGGACTAGCGGGGCAAGAGAGCAGTACTTC.

CDR3 protein: CSVRTGAVSGANVLTF. The CDR3 nucleotides read TGCAGCGTCCGGACAGGCGCGGTTTCTGGGGCCAACGTCCTGACTTTC. The V gene is TRBV29-1, the J gene TRBJ2-6; 7 nucleotides match TRBD1. Trimming took 6 bases from V and 1 from J; bases not matched to a gene: 9. The germline CDR1 and CDR2 sequences are SQVTM and ANQGSEA. This CDR3 has 16 amino acids.

In nucleotides, the CDR3 is TGTGCCAGCAGTACCCACGGAACAGTTAATTCACCCCTCCACTTT. Translating gives CASSTHGTVNSPLHF. V usage is TRBV6-5 and J usage is TRBJ1-6, with no clear D. Germline V gives CDR1 MNHEY, CDR2 SVGAGI. The CDR3 contains 15 residues. Trimming cost V 5 bases and J 6 bases, with 14 bases left between them.

V and J are TRBV30 and TRBJ1-1, with D unclear. The germline gives CDR1 GTSNPN, CDR2 SVGIG (reference sequence). There are 12 residues in the CDR3. Trimming removed 5 bases from V and 3 bases from J, with 10 bases in between. CDR3 nucleotides: TGTGCCTGGGCGGGGTATGACACTGAAGCTTTCTTT. It encodes CAWAGYDTEAFF.

V is TRBV4-2 and J is TRBJ1-2; 10 nucleotides match TRBD1. CDR1 is LGHNA, CDR2 YNFKEQ, per germline. Germline trimming cut 0 bases from V and 4 bases from J; bases unmatched to any gene: 8. The CDR3 has 17 amino acids. The CDR3 nucleotides are TGTGCCAGCAGCCAAGATCAAGGACAGGGGGGGCTCTATGGCTACACCTTC. Translated: CASSQDQGQGGLYGYTF.

This clone was seen only a few times. CDR3 bases: TGTGCCAGCAGTGAGAGGCACCACTACGAGCAGTACTTC. This encodes CASSERHHYEQYF. The rearrangement uses TRBV6-1 and TRBJ2-7; D is ambiguous. With 3 bases removed from V and 3 bases from J, the gap between germline ends came to 9 bases. CDR3 length: 13 residues. Germline V gene sequence: CDR1 MNHNS, CDR2 SASEGT.

This clone was observed once. The V gene is TRBV5-8, the J gene TRBJ1-1, with D tentatively TRBD1 (5 bases). CDR1 is SGHTS, CDR2 YDEGEE, per germline. This CDR3 spans 14 amino acids. V was trimmed by 2 bases and J by 1 base, leaving 9 bases between them. The CDR3 sequence is CASSFGGGNTEAFF. The CDR3 DNA follows: TGTGCCAGCAGCTTCGGGGGAGGGAACACTGAAGCTTTCTTT.

This clone has a single count. CDR3 nucleotides: TGTGCCAGCTCACCACCGGGGGGGGCTAGCACAGATACGCAGTATTTT. As protein: CASSPPGGASTDTQYF. V gene TRBV18 combines with J gene TRBJ2-3; D possibly corresponds to TRBD2 (7 bases). Trimming cost V 0 bases and J 0 bases, with 10 bases left between them. The CDR3 loop spans 16 amino acids. CDR1 KGHSH and CDR2 LQKENI come from the germline V gene.

This clone was seen a single time. The V gene is TRBV5-1, the J gene TRBJ2-5; tentative D call: TRBD2 (7 bases). Trimming pared 3 bases from V and 5 bases from J, leaving 17 bases between. CDR1 is SGHRS, CDR2 YFSETQ, per germline. The CDR3 covers 15 residues. CDR3 in amino acids: CASSWGQGGGETQYF. CDR3 in DNA: TGCGCCAGCAGCTGGGGACAAGGGGGAGGGGAGACCCAGTACTTC.

The count of this clone is one. The genes are TRBV7-8 and TRBJ2-5, with a tentative D call TRBD2 (6 bases). With the DNA end fitting TRBJ2-7 better, the J assignment may be wrong. Germline lookup yields CDR1 SGHVS and CDR2 FQNEAQ. This CDR3 is built from 15 residues. This CDR3 reads CASAKSGTSSYEQYF. CDR3 coding DNA: TGTGCCAGCGCCAAATCCGGGACTTCTTCCTACGAGCAGTACTTC.

V usage is TRBV16 and J usage is TRBJ1-4; TRBD1 aligns across 8 bases. Germline V gene lookup returns CDR1 KGHSY and CDR2 FQNENV. The CDR3 has 14 amino acids. V lost 3 bases and J lost 7; bases outside the gene matches: 4. In DNA form, the CDR3 reads TGTGCCAGCAGCCATGGACAGGGAGGTGAAAAACTGTTTTTT. Protein: CASSHGQGGEKLFF.

The rearrangement uses TRBV27 and TRBJ2-4; 10 nucleotides agree with TRBD1. This CDR3 is 15 amino acids long. V was clipped by 6 bases and J by 7 bases; unmatched bases: 9. CDR1 and CDR2 (germline): MNHEY, SMNVEV (reference sequence). CDR3 sequence: CASRSHLTGGNIQYF. CDR3 DNA: TGTGCCAGCAGATCTCACTTGACAGGGGGCAACATTCAGTACTTC.

V is TRBV11-2 and J is TRBJ2-6; 7 bases map to TRBD1. The CDR3 is made up of 17 amino acids. After removal of 5 bases from V and 0 bases from J, the junction contained 7 bases not matched to a gene. The germline gives CDR1 SGHAT, CDR2 FQNNGV. The CDR3 spells CASSPGQPSSGANVLTF. For the CDR3, the DNA is TGTGCCAGCAGCCCGGGACAGCCGAGCTCTGGGGCCAACGTCCTGACTTTC. Based on the CDR3 plus reference TRBV11-2 and TRBJ2-6, the full variable domain is EAGVAQSPRYKIIEKRQSVAFWCNPISGHATLYWYQQILGQGPKLLIQFQNNGVVDDSQLPKDRFSAERLKGVDSTLKIQPAKLEDSAVYLCASSPGQPSSGANVLTFGAGSRLTVL.

The J gene is TRBJ2-3, the V gene TRBV27; TRBD1 matches at 7 bases. The V and J ends lost 11 bases and 4 bases, in that order; junction bases with no gene match: 15. The CDR3 sequence is 15 residues long. CDR1 is MNHEY, CDR2 SMNVEV, per germline (reference sequence). CDR3 sequence: CAFTPGRGIADTQYF. In DNA form, the CDR3 reads TGTGCCTTCACCCCCGGCAGGGGGATAGCAGATACGCAGTATTTT.